These 16 T cell receptor beta chains were sequenced from one sample in a study of T cells in Graves' hyperthyroidism and ophthalmopathy (dated by TCRdb to about 2019). Receptors were amplified or captured by multiplex PCR. The instrument given in TCRdb is Illumina HiSeq 2000. The TCR beta CDR3 regions were amplified from RNA transcripts. A first-round RT-PCR of the TCR CDR3 used the HTBI primer set with the Qiagen OneStep RT-PCR kit. TCRdb reprocessed the public reads (quality trimming at Q25 with fastp, clone calling with MiXCR) and kept in-frame beta chains. Here each entry gathers all rows of one CDR3 protein and keeps the most common genes and DNA. Across this sample there are around 300,000 distinct CDR3 sequences, with roughly 15% seen only once. The leading ten clones occupy 7.9% of the sample. Specimen: blood. The source is a woman in her thirties or forties with Graves' hyperthyroidism.

This clonotype was observed many times. The chain has TRBV12-3 or TRBV12-4 and TRBJ2-7; 14 nucleotides match TRBD2. There are 16 residues in the CDR3. With 5 bases clipped from V and 7 bases from J, the junction kept 10 bases outside the gene matches. In DNA form, the CDR3 reads TGTGCCAGCAGTCTCCGGACTAGCGGGAGGATAAGGGAGCAGTACTTC. Amino acids: CASSLRTSGRIREQYF.

The genes are TRBV10-3 and TRBJ1-2; 7 bases fit TRBD1. This CDR3 has 14 amino acids. After removal of 10 bases from V and 0 bases from J, the junction contained 8 bases not matched to a gene. Germline lookup yields CDR1 ENHRY and CDR2 SYGVKD. The CDR3 nucleotides read TGTGCCAGCAGGGGACAGCCTCCTAACTATGGCTACACCTTC. It is translated as CASRGQPPNYGYTF.

This clonotype has a handful of counts. The V gene is TRBV28, the J gene TRBJ1-2; 11 positions match TRBD1. V lost 6 bases to trimming and J lost 7 bases; unmatched junction nucleotides: 7. Per germline, CDR1 MDHEN and CDR2 SYDVKM. This CDR3 is 14 amino acids long. CDR3 coding DNA: TGTGCCAGCAGCCCAGGACAGGGGGCGATTGGCTACACCTTC. This translates into CASSPGQGAIGYTF.

This clonotype has at least ten counts. This rearrangement joins TRBV7-9 to TRBJ2-1, with D possibly matching TRBD1 (5 bases). The CDR3 consists of 17 residues. The V gene lost 3 bases and the J gene lost 6 bases, with 21 bases spanning the gap. Germline CDR1 SEHNR, CDR2 FQNEAQ (reference sequence). The CDR3 DNA reads as TGTGCCAGCAGCTTGGATAAACAGGTTAAGTTCGGCAATGAGCAGTTCTTC. Its translation: CASSLDKQVKFGNEQFF.

This clonotype was seen repeatedly, ten times or more. The genes are TRBV28 and TRBJ2-6; D may be TRBD1 or TRBD2 (5 bases each). The CDR3 runs to 15 residues. Trimming removed 5 bases at V and 5 bases at J, with 13 bases between. Germline-derived CDR1 and CDR2 are MDHEN and SYDVKM. The CDR3 region has the DNA TGTGCCAGCAGTATTGCCCGGGGCTGGGCCAACGTCCTGACTTTC. Its translation: CASSIARGWANVLTF.

At least ten counts were recorded for this clonotype. The gene calls are TRBV20-1 and TRBJ2-6; D is ambiguous. Trimming removed 5 bases at V and 0 bases at J, with 2 bases between. CDR1 DFQATT and CDR2 SNEGSKA come from the germline V gene (reference sequence). This CDR3 comprises 12 residues. CDR3 nucleotide sequence: TGCAGTGCTCCCTCTGGGGCCAACGTCCTGACTTTC. This encodes CSAPSGANVLTF.

The chain couples TRBV20-1 to TRBJ1-2, with 10 positions matching TRBD1. V shed 1 base and J 5 bases; nucleotides not matched to a gene: 4. This CDR3 contains 14 residues. Germline V lookup: CDR1 DFQATT, CDR2 SNEGSKA (reference sequence). CDR3 DNA sequence: TGCAGTGCTAGAGCTCCGGGACAGGGGTATGGCTACACCTTC. It specifies CSARAPGQGYGYTF.

This clonotype was seen a handful of times. The rearrangement links TRBV18 to TRBJ1-1, with no clear D. The V end was cut by 3 bases, the J end by 2 bases, with 13 bases between. The germline CDR1 and CDR2 sequences are KGHSH and LQKENI. This CDR3 region has 15 residues. This CDR3 reads CASSPLEWHNTEAFF. Written as DNA, the CDR3 is TGTGCCAGCTCACCCCTCGAATGGCATAACACTGAAGCTTTCTTT.

This clonotype was seen repeatedly, ten times or more. V gene TRBV11-3 combines with J gene TRBJ2-1; D unclear. The CDR3 consists of 14 residues. V lost 5 bases, J lost 4 bases, and 12 bases lay in between. In germline, CDR1 is SGHNT, CDR2 YENEEA. CDR3 region: CASSDRSVYNEQFF. DNA for the CDR3: TGTGCCAGCAGCGACCGAAGCGTTTACAATGAGCAGTTCTTC.

The gene calls are TRBV7-2 and TRBJ2-1; 9 bases agree with TRBD2. The CDR3 loop spans 15 amino acids. Trimming at V came to 3 bases and at J to 7 bases, leaving 7 bases not matched to a gene. Germline-derived CDR1 and CDR2 are SGHTA and FQGNSA. The CDR3 protein is CASSFRGLAGNEQFF. The CDR3 DNA follows: TGTGCCAGCAGCTTCCGAGGGCTAGCGGGGAATGAGCAGTTCTTC.

This clonotype was counted ten times or more. The CDR3 loop is CASSFVENTEAFF. The CDR3 DNA is TGTGCCAGCAGCTTCGTGGAGAACACTGAAGCTTTCTTT. The chain links TRBV5-5 to TRBJ1-1; the D is unclear. The CDR3 is 13 amino acids. The germline V gene encodes CDR1 SGHKS and CDR2 YYEKEE (reference sequence). Trimming removed 2 bases at V and 1 base at J, with 6 bases between.

This clonotype was detected ten times or more. CDR3 protein: CASSILDMYNEQFF. The DNA of the CDR3 is TGTGCCAGCAGTATCCTAGATATGTACAATGAGCAGTTCTTC. The chain has TRBV7-9 and TRBJ2-1; D gene uncertain. Germline loops: CDR1 SEHNR, CDR2 FQNEAQ (reference sequence). The V gene lost 6 bases and the J gene lost 4 bases, with 13 bases spanning the gap. The CDR3 is made up of 14 amino acids.

This clonotype was found many times. The CDR3 loop reads CATSDFRVLAETQYF. CDR3 sequence (DNA): TGTGCCACCAGTGATTTTCGGGTTCTGGCGGAGACCCAGTACTTC. This chain links TRBV24-1 with TRBJ2-5, with unresolved D. Germline V gives CDR1 KGHDR, CDR2 SFDVKD. V was pared by 1 base and J by 5 bases, with 13 bases between. The CDR3 is 15 amino acids.

This clonotype was recorded many times. V and J are TRBV19 and TRBJ2-3; no reliable D call. Per germline, CDR1 LNHDA and CDR2 SQIVND (reference sequence). Trimming shortened V by 6 bases and J by 0 bases, and 16 bases separated the two germline ends. The length of the CDR3 is 16 residues. As DNA, the CDR3 is TGTGCCAGTAGACGCACGAGTACGTCTAGCACAGATACGCAGTATTTT. Its translation: CASRRTSTSSTDTQYF.

This clonotype was seen more than once but under ten times. The gene calls are TRBV9 and TRBJ2-4; no clear D. Trimming removed 3 bases at V and 8 bases at J, with 9 bases between. Per the germline V gene, CDR1 is SGDLS and CDR2 is YYNGEE. This CDR3 is built from 12 residues. The CDR3 loop reads CASSAAAHIQYF. The CDR3 DNA reads TGTGCCAGCAGCGCGGCGGCTCACATTCAGTACTTC.

Many counts were recorded for this clonotype. The chain couples TRBV11-2 to TRBJ2-7; 7 bases agree with TRBD1. The CDR3 runs to 15 residues. Germline CDR1 is SGHAT and CDR2 is FQNNGV. Germline trimming cut 2 bases from V and 3 bases from J; bases unmatched to any gene: 7. Here the CDR3 reads CASSLSQGDVYEQYF. CDR3 coding DNA: TGTGCCAGCAGCTTAAGTCAGGGGGATGTCTACGAGCAGTACTTC.